These 23 T cell receptor beta chains share one sample of origin, sequenced in a study of tumour-infiltrating T cells in Burkitt lymphoma. Clones were read by immunoSEQ multiplex PCR, and TCRdb kept only the in-frame ones, dropping some. The table lists some 880 clones, less than 75% of them singletons. The sequenced material came from tumor tissue. The receptors shown here come from a human donor with Burkitt lymphoma.

The V gene is TRBV6-5, the J gene TRBJ1-3, with a tentative D call TRBD1 (5 bases). Germline-derived CDR1 and CDR2 are MNHEY and SVGAGI. V lost 8 bases and J lost 1, with 9 bases in between. The CDR3 runs 13 residues. The CDR3 DNA is TGTGCCAGCGGGGGGGAATCTGGAAACACCATATATTTT. It is translated as CASGGESGNTIYF.

This sequence joins TRBV6-5 and TRBJ2-1; 8 nucleotides match TRBD2. The length of the CDR3 is 14 residues. Germline V gene sequence: CDR1 MNHEY, CDR2 SVGAGI. Trimming took 7 bases from V and 8 from J; bases not matched to a gene: 10. The CDR3 sequence: CASTLSGSVDEQFF. The CDR3, as DNA: TGTGCCAGCACCCTGAGCGGGAGCGTTGATGAGCAGTTCTTC.

This clone has just a few counts. This chain links TRBV2 with TRBJ2-3; TRBD2 agrees at 8 bases. Germline CDR1 and CDR2: SNHLY and FYNNEI. The CDR3 consists of 18 residues. Trimming removed 9 bases from V and 4 bases from J; junction bases left unmatched: 21. The CDR3 here is CARSFSGNSPTSPDTQYF. CDR3 nucleotides: TGTGCCAGATCCTTTAGCGGGAACTCTCCAACCAGTCCAGATACGCAGTATTTT.

The rearrangement uses TRBV27 and TRBJ2-7; tentatively, D is TRBD1 or TRBD2 (5 bases each). Germline CDR1 MNHEY, CDR2 SMNVEV (reference sequence). The CDR3 loop spans 15 amino acids. Trimming took off 0 bases at V and 6 bases at J, with 15 bases between the two ends. CDR3 coding DNA: TGTGCCAGCAGTTTATCGACTACAGGTATTGGCGAGCAGTACTTC. It translates to CASSLSTTGIGEQYF.

This clone was detected a few times. The V and J genes are TRBV7-8 and TRBJ1-1; 7 bases fit TRBD1. CDR3 size: 12 residues. The V and J ends lost 5 bases and 8 bases, in that order; junction bases with no gene match: 5. CDR1 is SGHVS and CDR2 is FQNEAQ in the germline V gene. CDR3 loop: CASSEPGQEAFF. The CDR3 DNA reads as TGTGCCAGCAGCGAACCGGGACAGGAAGCTTTCTTT. Supplemented by reference TRBV7-8 and TRBJ1-1, the full variable domain reads GAGVSQSPRYKVAKRGQDVALRCDPISGHVSLFWYQQALGQGPEFLTYFQNEAQLDKSGLPSDRFFAERPEGSVSTLKIQRTQQEDSAVYLCASSEPGQEAFFGQGTRLTVV.

This clone has a handful of counts. The chain combines TRBV5-4 with TRBJ2-5, with unresolved D. The CDR3 extends over 12 amino acids. Germline V gives CDR1 SGHNT, CDR2 YYREEE (reference sequence). Trimming stripped 3 bases from V and 5 bases from J, with 8 bases between. For the CDR3, the DNA is TGTGCCAGCAGCTCTGGTTCTGAGACCCAGTACTTC. It codes for CASSSGSETQYF.

The chain employs TRBV4-1 and TRBJ1-5; tentatively, D is TRBD1 (6 bases). The CDR3 spans 17 residues. Trimming pared 2 bases from V and 0 bases from J, leaving 14 bases between. The germline CDR1 and CDR2 sequences are MGHRA and YSYEKL. The CDR3 sequence is CASSQTAGTTSNQPQHF. Written as DNA, the CDR3 is TGCGCCAGCAGCCAAACAGCCGGGACAACTAGCAATCAGCCCCAGCATTTT.

This clone was picked up a small number of times. The V gene is TRBV2, the J gene TRBJ1-2, with D unresolved. CDR3 length equals 13 residues. Germline assignment: CDR1 SNHLY and CDR2 FYNNEI. V lost 4 bases, J lost 4 bases, and 10 bases lay in between. The CDR3 nucleotides read TGTGCCAGCAGTGCAGAGGTATTCTATGGCTACACCTTC. It codes for CASSAEVFYGYTF.

This clone has only a few counts. CDR3 in amino acids: CASSDSRLAPEGEQFF. In DNA form, the CDR3 reads TGTGCCAGCAGTGACTCTAGACTAGCCCCAGAAGGGGAGCAGTTCTTC. This chain links TRBV6-4 with TRBJ2-1; TRBD2 matches at 7 bases. Germline V gives CDR1 MRHNA, CDR2 SNTAGT. Germline trimming cut 0 bases from V and 10 bases from J; bases unmatched to any gene: 12. The length of the CDR3 is 16 residues.

This clone was seen more than once but under ten times. The chain couples TRBV6-6 to TRBJ1-1; 7 bases map to TRBD1. V lost 7 bases to trimming and J lost 1 base; unmatched junction nucleotides: 6. The CDR3 loop spans 14 amino acids. From germline, CDR1 is MNHNY and CDR2 SVGAGI (reference sequence). The DNA for the CDR3 is TGTGCCAGCACTGGGACAGCGGGGAACACTGAAGCTTTCTTT. Protein sequence: CASTGTAGNTEAFF.

This chain connects TRBV7-8 to TRBJ2-2, with TRBD2 matching over 10 bases. The CDR3 has 15 amino acids. Germline loops: CDR1 SGHVS, CDR2 FQNEAQ. V shed 6 bases and J 7 bases; nucleotides not matched to a gene: 8. CDR3 residues: CASSPGTSAGGELFF. Here the CDR3 DNA reads TGTGCCAGCAGTCCAGGGACTAGCGCGGGCGGGGAGCTGTTTTTT.

This clone was seen just once. V is TRBV7-8 and J is TRBJ2-2; D is uncertain. The CDR3 is 14 amino acids. V was cut by 2 bases and J by 1 base, with 5 bases left in between. Germline CDR1 and CDR2: SGHVS and FQNEAQ. CDR3 region: CASSLRGNTGELFF. As DNA, the CDR3 is TGTGCCAGCAGCTTAAGAGGGAACACCGGGGAGCTGTTTTTT.

The chain uses TRBV7-9 and TRBJ2-1; D may be TRBD1 or TRBD2 (5 bases each). There are 14 residues in the CDR3. CDR1 SEHNR and CDR2 FQNEAQ come from the germline V gene (reference sequence). V was cut by 1 base and J by 8 bases, with 12 bases left in between. The DNA of the CDR3 is TGTGCCAGCAGCTTAGTGGGACGTTCGCATGAGCAGTTCTTC. Amino acids: CASSLVGRSHEQFF.

This clone counts as large (0.1 to 1%). V is TRBV9 and J is TRBJ1-1; perhaps TRBD1 as D (6 bases). V was cut by 0 bases and J by 4 bases, with 10 bases left in between. Per germline, CDR1 SGDLS and CDR2 YYNGEE. The CDR3 totals 14 residues. The CDR3 reads CASSVGQGFTEAFF. CDR3 sequence (DNA): TGTGCCAGCAGCGTAGGGCAGGGGTTCACTGAAGCTTTCTTT.

This rearrangement joins TRBV7-3 to TRBJ2-1; possible D gene TRBD2, 6 bases. The CDR3 has 13 amino acids. Per germline, CDR1 SGHTA and CDR2 FQGTGA. The V and J ends lost 2 bases and 5 bases respectively, with 7 bases between them. CDR3 in DNA: TGTGCCAGCAGCTTAGGACTAAACAATGAGCAGTTCTTC. It specifies CASSLGLNNEQFF.

The chain links TRBV28 to TRBJ1-1; the D is unclear. CDR3 size: 12 residues. CDR1 is MDHEN and CDR2 is SYDVKM in the germline V gene. V shed 5 bases and J shed 7 bases, with 11 bases lying between them. The CDR3: CASSLNTVEAFF. As DNA, the CDR3 is TGTGCCAGCAGTCTTAACACGGTTGAAGCTTTCTTT.

This clone has more than one count but fewer than ten. An end of the junction does not agree with germline; a read error may underlie this. This chain uses TRBV7-7 with TRBJ2-2; a weak D match, TRBD2 (6 bases). CDR3 length: 14 amino acids. Germline CDR1 reads SSHAT; CDR2 reads FNYEAQ (reference sequence). In DNA, the CDR3 is TGTGCTAGCAGCTTAGCGGCCGTTGCCGGGGAGCTGTTTTTT. Translating it yields CASSLAAVAGELFF.

The V call is TRBV23-1, the J call TRBJ2-3; 7 nucleotides agree with TRBD1. TRBV23-1 is noted as an ORF with a role that remains uncertain. The length of the CDR3 is 21 residues. Losses at the gene ends were 6 bases for V and 4 bases for J; bases not matched to a gene: 28. The CDR3 is CASSPPWAGGVTPRRADTQYF. CDR3 nucleotides: TGCGCCAGCAGCCCACCGTGGGCAGGGGGAGTCACGCCCAGGAGAGCAGATACGCAGTATTTT.

CDR3 in DNA: TGCGCCAGCAGCCAAACCCTTCAGGAGAACGGGCAGTACTTC. Translated, it gives CASSQTLQENGQYF. V usage is TRBV5-1 and J usage is TRBJ2-7; no clear D. In germline, CDR1 is SGHRS, CDR2 YFSETQ. V lost 4 bases to trimming and J lost 9 bases, with 20 bases between them. The length of the CDR3 is 14 residues.

The chain links TRBV5-4 to TRBJ1-3; D possibly corresponds to TRBD1 (6 bases). The CDR3 covers 13 residues. Trimming shortened V by 4 bases and J by 4 bases, and 9 bases separated the two germline ends. The germline gives CDR1 SGHNT, CDR2 YYREEE (reference sequence). The CDR3: CASSTGPGNTIYF. CDR3 nucleotide sequence: TGTGCCAGCAGCACAGGGCCAGGAAACACCATATATTTT.

CDR3 amino acids: CASSFGGDGQPQHF. The CDR3 DNA follows: TGCGCCAGCAGCTTCGGGGGGGACGGTCAGCCCCAGCATTTT. The J gene is TRBJ1-5, the V gene TRBV4-1; TRBD1 might be the D (5 bases). Germline V gene sequence: CDR1 MGHRA, CDR2 YSYEKL. The CDR3 extends over 14 amino acids. V lost 5 bases, J lost 6 bases, and 14 bases lay in between.

This sequence joins TRBV5-1 and TRBJ1-5; D unclear. V was pared by 1 base and J by 1 base, with 9 bases between. Per germline, CDR1 SGHRS and CDR2 YFSETQ. The CDR3 length is 15 residues. The chain's CDR3 is CASSLLGLSNQPQHF. CDR3 DNA sequence: TGCGCCAGCAGCTTGCTGGGTCTGAGCAATCAGCCCCAGCATTTT.

The chain uses TRBV6-5 and TRBJ2-5; TRBD1 is a possible D gene (5 bases). CDR1 is MNHEY and CDR2 is SVGAGI in the germline V gene. The CDR3 extends over 15 amino acids. V was cut by 0 bases and J by 0 bases, with 8 bases left in between. CDR3 sequence: CASSYSGHYQETQYF. CDR3 DNA: TGTGCCAGCAGTTACTCGGGGCATTACCAAGAGACCCAGTACTTC.